This T cell receptor (beta chain) was captured by sequencing in a study of graft-versus-host responses after intestinal transplantation. Findings and caveats of the study: The study found high graft-versus-host to host-versus-graft clonal ratios in allografts of patients with graft-donor T cell macrochimerism. Analysis identified GvH clones in recipient marrow, with some appearing first in ileum or blood.

Produced via immunoSEQ multiplex PCR; TCRdb's table is partial and in-frame only. The table shows 90,000 to 95,000 clones, with 75% to 95% occurring only once. Details on this clone: As yet, its antigen is unknown.

V shed 7 bases and J shed 1 base, with 11 bases lying between them. The CDR3 is 14 amino acids. The germline CDR1 and CDR2 sequences are MNHEY and SMNVEV (reference sequence). The TCR sequence derives from a human donor who received an intestinal transplant. The sample was unstimulated CD8+ T cells sorted from spleen or lymph node cells, taken before intestinal transplant. The gene calls are TRBV27 and TRBJ2-1; D perhaps matches TRBD1 (5 bases). CDR3 sequence reads: CASTLQGSYNEQFF. The CDR3 DNA reads as TGTGCCAGCACCCTCCAGGGTTCCTACAATGAGCAGTTCTTC.